The 2 T cell receptor beta chains in this list originate from one sample, sequenced in a study of molecular identifiers for immune sequencing clone quantification. Via MiXCR, TCRdb re-called the PCR reads, giving one row per CDR3 protein. The sample includes around 40,000 distinct CDR3 sequences, over 15% of them seen just once. Sequences were obtained from naive CD8+ T cells from blood, with Jurkat cell RNA spiked in. Subset indicated: FACS-sorted CD8+CD4-CCR7+CD45RA+ naive T cells. The receptors derive from a human donor in good health. Some libraries in this study had Jurkat cell RNA spiked in.

In its sample, this clonotype was seen many times. The chain couples TRBV12-3 or TRBV12-4 to TRBJ1-5; unclear D gene. The CDR3 consists of 13 residues. V gave up 6 bases and J gave up 5 bases, with 11 bases separating them. CDR3: CASSGGPYQPQHF. The CDR3 DNA is TGTGCCAGCAGCGGTGGGCCGTATCAGCCCCAGCATTTT.

V usage is TRBV29-1 and J usage is TRBJ1-5, with no clear D. V was clipped by 1 base and J by 2 bases, with 9 bases between them. CDR3 size: 14 residues. CDR1 SQVTM and CDR2 ANQGSEA come from the germline V gene. The CDR3 here is CSVEVGSGNQPQHF. DNA of the CDR3: TGCAGCGTTGAAGTCGGGAGCGGCAATCAGCCCCAGCATTTT.